This T cell receptor (gamma chain) came from a study of γδ T cells in repeated Plasmodium falciparum infection. Bulk repertoires came from Vgamma9/Vdelta2+ or Vdelta2-negative gammadelta T cells flow-sorted from PBMC. CDR1 GITISATS and CDR2 ISYDGTV come from the germline V gene (reference sequence). This CDR3 is 11 amino acids long. Trimming cost V 2 bases and J 12 bases; bases outside gene matches: 7. This clone has a count of ten or more. TCRdb attributes to this sequence the protein of a much larger clone, which differs from the DNA translation at residue 8; a read error is likely, and the protein displayed is translated from the DNA. TCRdb re-processed the multiplex PCR reads via CATT. This table has over 25,000 gamma-chain clones, 3% appearing once.

The clonotype was recovered from a pool of human donors (malaria-infected and uninfected, not separated). The V call is TRGV9, the J call TRGJ1 or TRGJ2. The sequencing input was gamma-delta T cells from blood. The CDR3 DNA follows: TGTGCCTTGTGGGAGGATAAAAGGAAACTCTTT. Protein product: CALWEDKRKLF.